The rows below give T cell receptor beta chains drawn from one sample of a study of OX40 agonist ivuxolimab in advanced cancers. Libraries were prepared by immunoSEQ multiplex PCR; TCRdb keeps only in-frame clonotypes and omits some of them. The data show roughly 63,000 clones, with around 91% seen just once and about 10% held by the top ten. Sequenced material: CD4+ or CD8+ T cells sorted from blood, taken in a trial of the OX40 agonist ivuxolimab. These receptors all stem from an adult with an advanced solid tumor such as melanoma, head and neck, liver or kidney cancer. CDR3s include the opening cysteine and the closing phenylalanine or tryptophan. D genes are given only for firm matches. The listing skips clone size in some rows; elsewhere it reads once, few, many or a size class.

d_call clone_size j_call cdr3_length v_call cdr3_aa cdr3_nt
NA medium-sized TRBJ1-2 13 TRBV7-2 CASSLLTAYGYTF TGTGCCAGCAGCTTACTGACAGCTTATGGCTACACCTTC
NA NA TRBJ2-7 15 TRBV28 CASFPSGAVGYEQYF TGTGCCAGCTTTCCCTCCGGGGCGGTCGGCTACGAGCAGTACTTC
NA NA TRBJ2-7 15 TRBV7-2 CASSLKGGTGYEQYF TGTGCCAGCAGCTTAAAGGGGGGGACGGGGTACGAGCAGTACTTC
NA once TRBJ2-7 16 TRBV6-1 CASSEGPISNSYEQYF TGTGCCAGCAGTGAAGGCCCCATCAGTAACTCCTACGAGCAGTACTTC
NA NA TRBJ2-7 14 TRBV6-1 CASSEHDRRYEQYF TGTGCCAGCAGTGAACACGACAGGCGATACGAGCAGTACTTC
TRBD2 NA TRBJ2-1 14 TRBV2 CASSVLAGVHEQFF TGTGCCAGCAGCGTATTAGCGGGGGTGCATGAGCAGTTCTTC
NA NA TRBJ2-5 13 TRBV29-1 CSVEVGGAETQYF TGCAGCGTTGAAGTCGGGGGCGCGGAGACCCAGTACTTC
NA NA TRBJ1-5 15 TRBV28 CASSLRLNSNQPQHF TGTGCCAGCAGTTTAAGGCTGAATAGCAATCAGCCCCAGCATTTT
NA NA TRBJ1-1 15 TRBV5-1 CASSSRGPLNTEAFF TGCGCCAGCAGCTCTCGGGGTCCCTTGAACACTGAAGCTTTCTTT
TRBD1 NA TRBJ2-4 17 TRBV11-2 CASSARQGIGTKNIQYF TGTGCCAGCAGCGCCAGACAGGGGATCGGGACCAAAAACATTCAGTACTTC
TRBD1 NA TRBJ2-1 15 TRBV18 CASSPLGQGGNEQFF TGTGCCAGCTCACCGCTGGGACAGGGGGGCAATGAGCAGTTCTTC
NA NA TRBJ1-2 15 TRBV11-2 CASSLDWTDIYGYTF TGTGCCAGCAGCTTAGATTGGACAGATATTTATGGCTACACCTTC
TRBD2 NA TRBJ2-1 15 TRBV30 CAWSVPGGGGNEQFF TGTGCCTGGAGTGTACCCGGCGGGGGGGGCAATGAGCAGTTCTTC
NA NA TRBJ2-1 14 TRBV4-2 CASSPGSNYNEQFF TGTGCCAGCAGCCCCGGGAGTAACTACAATGAGCAGTTCTTC
NA NA TRBJ1-4 16 TRBV5-4 CASSSGAEGPNEKLFF TGTGCCAGCAGCTCCGGGGCAGAGGGGCCTAATGAAAAACTGTTTTTT
NA NA TRBJ1-1 14 TRBV9 CASRPGTEGTEAFF TGTGCCAGCAGACCGGGGACGGAGGGCACTGAAGCTTTCTTT
NA few TRBJ1-5 13 TRBV29-1 CSVLQGWGQPQHF TGCAGCGTACTACAGGGTTGGGGTCAGCCCCAGCATTTT
NA NA TRBJ2-3 13 TRBV6-6 CASRLQGTDTQYF TGTGCCAGCAGGCTCCAGGGTACAGATACGCAGTATTTT
TRBD1 NA TRBJ1-6 14 TRBV27 CASTATGGRSPLHF TGTGCCAGCACCGCGACAGGGGGACGGTCACCCCTCCACTTT
NA NA TRBJ2-5 13 TRBV28 CASKTGGEETQYF TGTGCCAGCAAAACAGGGGGGGAAGAGACCCAGTACTTC
NA few TRBJ1-5 15 TRBV9 CASSVSGQYYQPQHF TGTGCCAGCAGCGTAAGCGGACAGTATTATCAGCCCCAGCATTTT
NA NA TRBJ2-5 13 TRBV25-1 CASRKRNQETQYF TGTGCCAGCCGTAAGAGGAATCAAGAGACCCAGTACTTC
NA NA TRBJ1-1 15 TRBV5-4 CASSLTANMNTEAFF TGTGCCAGCAGCTTGACAGCAAATATGAACACTGAAGCTTTCTTT
NA NA TRBJ1-5 13 TRBV27 CASSLVRGQPQHF TGTGCCAGCAGCCTAGTCCGGGGCCAGCCCCAGCATTTT
NA NA TRBJ2-2 15 TRBV7-9 CASSLTPGNTGELFF TGTGCCAGCAGCCTTACCCCAGGGAACACCGGGGAGCTGTTTTTT
TRBD2 NA TRBJ2-1 16 TRBV7-3 CASSPTLAGGPNEQFF TGTGCCAGCAGCCCAACCTTAGCGGGAGGGCCGAATGAGCAGTTCTTC
NA NA TRBJ1-5 12 TRBV11-1 CAAGGSNQPQHF TGCGCAGCGGGGGGGTCCAATCAGCCCCAGCATTTT
TRBD1 NA TRBJ1-1 13 TRBV2 CASTTGSNTEAFF TGTGCCAGCACGACAGGGTCGAACACTGAAGCTTTCTTT
NA few TRBJ1-1 13 TRBV18 CANRRRENTEAFF TGTGCCAACCGGAGGAGGGAGAACACTGAAGCTTTCTTT
TRBD2 once TRBJ2-1 15 TRBV10-2 CASSEFVSGIDEQFF TGCGCCAGCAGTGAATTTGTTAGCGGGATCGATGAGCAGTTCTTC
TRBD1 NA TRBJ1-2 14 TRBV6-6 CASIKGQGNYGYTF TGTGCCAGCATTAAGGGACAGGGCAACTATGGCTACACCTTC
NA NA TRBJ2-7 13 TRBV10-3 CAISDGSHYEQYF TGTGCCATCAGTGACGGCAGTCACTACGAGCAGTACTTC
NA once TRBJ2-5 13 TRBV27 CASSSNPQETQYF TGTGCCAGCAGTTCTAACCCCCAAGAGACCCAGTACTTC
NA NA TRBJ2-3 13 TRBV19 CASSTSSTDTQYF TGTGCCAGTAGTACTTCGAGCACAGATACGCAGTATTTT
TRBD2 NA TRBJ2-7 15 TRBV11-2 CASSLVSGGTYEQYF TGTGCCAGCAGCTTAGTCAGCGGGGGGACCTACGAGCAGTACTTC
NA NA TRBJ2-7 12 TRBV10-3 CAVSTGTYEQYF TGTGCCGTTTCAACCGGGACCTACGAGCAGTACTTC
NA NA TRBJ2-1 17 TRBV7-9 CASSLASYGGTYNEQFF TGTGCCAGCAGCTTAGCGAGTTATGGAGGGACCTACAATGAGCAGTTCTTC
TRBD2 NA TRBJ2-7 15 TRBV28 CASSLPGTRFHEQYF TGTGCCAGCAGCCTACCCGGGACTAGATTCCACGAGCAGTACTTC
NA NA TRBJ2-7 14 TRBV11-3 CASSYSGRSGEQYF TGTGCCAGCAGTTATAGTGGACGCTCTGGGGAGCAGTACTTC
NA NA TRBJ1-1 17 TRBV6-4 CASSDSIGRIRTTEAFF TGTGCCAGCAGTGACTCGATCGGGCGGATAAGGACCACTGAAGCTTTCTTT